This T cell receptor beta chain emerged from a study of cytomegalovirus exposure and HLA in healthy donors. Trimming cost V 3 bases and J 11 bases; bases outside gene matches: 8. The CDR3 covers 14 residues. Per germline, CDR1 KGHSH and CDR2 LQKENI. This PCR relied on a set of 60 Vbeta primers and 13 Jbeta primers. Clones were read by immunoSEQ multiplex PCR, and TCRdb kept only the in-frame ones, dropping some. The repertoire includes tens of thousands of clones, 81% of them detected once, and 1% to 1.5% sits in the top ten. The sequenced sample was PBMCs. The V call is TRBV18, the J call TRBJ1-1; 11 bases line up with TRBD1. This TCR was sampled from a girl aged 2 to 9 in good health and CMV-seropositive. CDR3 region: CASSPRRDRGSAFF. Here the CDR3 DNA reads TGTGCCAGCTCACCGCGAAGGGACAGGGGGTCGGCTTTCTTT.